Detailed here is one T cell receptor beta chain. Its specificity is unknown. The data derive from a study of shared clonotypes between healthy human individuals. Study observations and caveats: Non-shared clonotypes had lower generation probabilities than clonotypes shared by all four sorted-subset donors.

Germline-derived CDR1 and CDR2 are MRHNA and SNTAGT. The CDR3 length is 17 residues. Unmatched junction bases numbered 8, after V lost 2 bases and J lost 1 base. Assay used: immunoSEQ multiplex PCR; TCRdb lists only in-frame clones, some missing. The sample yields over a million clones, about 75% seen once. The chain recombines TRBV6-4 with TRBJ2-3; 8 bases are shared with TRBD2. Sequencing used memory CD4+ T cells sorted from blood. Subset of the sample: CD45RA-negative fraction. The source is a man aged 18-30 years in good health. CDR3 in DNA: TGTGCCAGCAGTGACCCCGTACTAGCGGACGGCACAGATACGCAGTATTTT. Residues: CASSDPVLADGTDTQYF.